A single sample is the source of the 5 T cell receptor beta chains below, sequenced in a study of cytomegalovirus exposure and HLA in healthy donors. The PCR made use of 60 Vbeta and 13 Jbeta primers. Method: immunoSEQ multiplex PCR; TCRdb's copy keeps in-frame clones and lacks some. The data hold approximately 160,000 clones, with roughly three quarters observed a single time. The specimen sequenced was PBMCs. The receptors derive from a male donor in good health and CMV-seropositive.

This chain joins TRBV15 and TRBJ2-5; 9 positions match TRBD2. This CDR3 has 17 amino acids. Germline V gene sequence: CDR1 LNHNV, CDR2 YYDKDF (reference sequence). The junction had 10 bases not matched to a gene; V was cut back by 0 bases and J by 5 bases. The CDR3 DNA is TGTGCCACCAGCAGAGATGGGGCGGGGGGGCGTGATGAGACCCAGTACTTC. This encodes CATSRDGAGGRDETQYF. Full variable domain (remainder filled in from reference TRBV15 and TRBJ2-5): DAMVIQNPRYQVTQFGKPVTLSCSQTLNHNVMYWYQQKSSQAPKLLFHYYDKDFNNEADTPDNFQSRRPNTSFCFLDIRSPGLGDTAMYLCATSRDGAGGRDETQYFGPGTRLLVL.

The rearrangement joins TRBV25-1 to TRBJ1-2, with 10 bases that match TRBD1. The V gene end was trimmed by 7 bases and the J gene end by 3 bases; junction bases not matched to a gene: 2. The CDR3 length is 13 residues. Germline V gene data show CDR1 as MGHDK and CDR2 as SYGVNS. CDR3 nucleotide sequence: TGTGCCAGCATAGGGACAGGGGACTATGGCTACACCTTC. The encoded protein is CASIGTGDYGYTF.

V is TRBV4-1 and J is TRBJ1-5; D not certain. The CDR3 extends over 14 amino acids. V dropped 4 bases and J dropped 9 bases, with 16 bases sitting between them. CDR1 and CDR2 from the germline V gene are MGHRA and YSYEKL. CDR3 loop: CASSRVGSPGPQHF. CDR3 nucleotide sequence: TGCGCCAGCAGCCGCGTCGGGTCGCCCGGGCCCCAGCATTTT.

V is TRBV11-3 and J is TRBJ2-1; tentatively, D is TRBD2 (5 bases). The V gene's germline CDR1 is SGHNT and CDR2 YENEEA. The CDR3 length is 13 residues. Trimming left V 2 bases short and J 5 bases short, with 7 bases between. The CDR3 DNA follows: TGTGCCAGCAGCTTATTCGGGGACAATGAGCAGTTCTTC. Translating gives CASSLFGDNEQFF.

DNA of the CDR3: TGCGCCAGCAGCTTGAGCCTAGCGGGGATCAACGAGCAGTACTTC. This codes for CASSLSLAGINEQYF. This rearrangement joins TRBV5-1 to TRBJ2-7; the match to TRBD2 covers 9 bases. This CDR3 spans 15 amino acids. V dropped 1 base and J dropped 5; count of bases not matched to a gene: 7. Germline values: CDR1 SGHRS, CDR2 YFSETQ.